Given below is one TCR beta chain in context. The donors, all healthy, were Caucasians living in Russia, aged about 6 to 90. Researchers isolated at least 6 million PBMCs per sample. A second PCR, run for about 6 to 11 cycles, used a sample-barcoded 5' primer plus a J-beta primer mix. From the 5' RACE reads, TCRdb called clonotypes with MiXCR, one entry per CDR3 protein. The sample shows over 1,500,000 distinct CDR3 sequences, 39% of them seen only once. These data belong to a study of blood T cells in healthy people across ages. CDR1 and CDR2 from the germline V gene are SGHTA and FQGNSA. CDR3 length: 16 residues. Losses at the gene ends were 5 bases for V and 10 bases for J; bases not matched to a gene: 16.

This rearrangement joins TRBV7-2 to TRBJ2-4; 8 bases fit TRBD2. The source material was blood. The TCR sequence derives from a human donor in good health. Written as DNA, the CDR3 is TGTGCCAGCAGCCCGAGTCTGAGCGGGGGAGATTATATTCAGTACTTC. Encoded protein: CASSPSLSGGDYIQYF.